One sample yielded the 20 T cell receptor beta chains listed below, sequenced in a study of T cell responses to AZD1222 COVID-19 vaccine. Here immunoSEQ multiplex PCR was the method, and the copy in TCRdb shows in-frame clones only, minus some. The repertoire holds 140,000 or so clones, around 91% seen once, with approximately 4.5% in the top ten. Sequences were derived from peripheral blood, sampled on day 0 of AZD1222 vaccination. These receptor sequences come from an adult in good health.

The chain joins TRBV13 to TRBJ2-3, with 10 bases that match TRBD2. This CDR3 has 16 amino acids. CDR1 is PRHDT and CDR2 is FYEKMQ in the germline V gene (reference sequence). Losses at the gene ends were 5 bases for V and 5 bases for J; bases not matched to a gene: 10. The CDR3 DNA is TGTGCCAGCAGCATCCAAGCGGGGGGGCCAGTAGATACGCAGTATTTT. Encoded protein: CASSIQAGGPVDTQYF.

CDR3 protein: CASSLMLAGSSYNEQFF. CDR3 in DNA: TGTGCCAGCAGCTTAATGCTAGCGGGGTCCTCCTACAATGAGCAGTTCTTC. The rearrangement joins TRBV7-8 to TRBJ2-1, with 9 bases that match TRBD2. CDR1 and CDR2 (germline): SGHVS, FQNEAQ. The J segment lost 0 bases and the V segment lost 2 bases, leaving 5 bases of the junction unmatched. This CDR3 spans 17 amino acids. Variable domain in full (rest from reference TRBV7-8 and TRBJ2-1): GAGVSQSPRYKVAKRGQDVALRCDPISGHVSLFWYQQALGQGPEFLTYFQNEAQLDKSGLPSDRFFAERPEGSVSTLKIQRTQQEDSAVYLCASSLMLAGSSYNEQFFGPGTRLTVL.

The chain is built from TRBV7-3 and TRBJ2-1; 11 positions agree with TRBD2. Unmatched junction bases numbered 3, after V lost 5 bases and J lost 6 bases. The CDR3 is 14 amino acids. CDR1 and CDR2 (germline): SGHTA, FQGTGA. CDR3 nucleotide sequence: TGTGCCAGCAGCCCCGGGACTAGCGGCAATGAGCAGTTCTTC. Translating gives CASSPGTSGNEQFF.

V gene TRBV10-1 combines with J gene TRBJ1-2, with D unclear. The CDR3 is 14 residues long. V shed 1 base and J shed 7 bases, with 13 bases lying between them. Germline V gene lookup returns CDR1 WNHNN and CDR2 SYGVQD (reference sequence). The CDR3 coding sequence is TGCGCCAGCAGTGAGTTTGAGAGTCCGGGTGGCTACACCTTC. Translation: CASSEFESPGGYTF.

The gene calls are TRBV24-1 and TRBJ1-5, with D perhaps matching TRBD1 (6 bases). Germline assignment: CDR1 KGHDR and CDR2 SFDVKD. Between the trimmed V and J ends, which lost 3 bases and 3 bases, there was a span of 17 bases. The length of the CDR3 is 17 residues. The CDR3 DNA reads TGTGCCACCAGTGATCCGCCCGGGACATCATACAATCAGCCCCAGCATTTT. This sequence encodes CATSDPPGTSYNQPQHF.

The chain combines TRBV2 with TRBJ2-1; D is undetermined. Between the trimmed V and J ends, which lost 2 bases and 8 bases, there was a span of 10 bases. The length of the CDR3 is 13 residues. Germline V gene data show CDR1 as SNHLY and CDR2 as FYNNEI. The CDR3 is CASSEYARYEQFF. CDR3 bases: TGTGCCAGCAGTGAATATGCTAGATATGAGCAGTTCTTC. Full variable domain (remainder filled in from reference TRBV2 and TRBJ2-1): EPEVTQTPSHQVTQMGQEVILRCVPISNHLYFYWYRQILGQKVEFLVSFYNNEISEKSEIFDDQFSVERPDGSNFTLKIRSTKLEDSAMYFCASSEYARYEQFFGPGTRLTVL.

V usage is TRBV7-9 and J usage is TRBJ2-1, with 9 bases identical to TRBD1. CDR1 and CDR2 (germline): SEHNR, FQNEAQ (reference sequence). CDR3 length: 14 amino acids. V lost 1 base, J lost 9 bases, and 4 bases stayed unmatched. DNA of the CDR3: TGTGCCAGCAGCTTAGGACAGGGGGACGGTGAGCAGTTCTTC. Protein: CASSLGQGDGEQFF.

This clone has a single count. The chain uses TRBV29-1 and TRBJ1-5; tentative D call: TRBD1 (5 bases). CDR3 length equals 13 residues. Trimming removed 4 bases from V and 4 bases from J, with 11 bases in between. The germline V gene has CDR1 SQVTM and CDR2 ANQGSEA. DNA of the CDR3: TGCAGCGTTGTAGCCGGGGCAAATCAGCCCCAGCATTTT. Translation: CSVVAGANQPQHF. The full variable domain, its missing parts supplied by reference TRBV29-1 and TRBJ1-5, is SAVISQKPSRDICQRGTSLTIQCQVDSQVTMMFWYRQQPGQSLTLIATANQGSEATYESGFVIDKFPISRPNLTFSTLTVSNMSPEDSSIYLCSVVAGANQPQHFGDGTRLSIL.

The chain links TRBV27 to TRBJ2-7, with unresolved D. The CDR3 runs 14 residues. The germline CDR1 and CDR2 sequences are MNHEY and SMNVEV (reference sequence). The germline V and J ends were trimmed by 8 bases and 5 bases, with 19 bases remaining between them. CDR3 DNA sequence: TGTGCCAGCGCGGTACGACCCAGAACTGACGAGCAGTACTTC. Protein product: CASAVRPRTDEQYF.

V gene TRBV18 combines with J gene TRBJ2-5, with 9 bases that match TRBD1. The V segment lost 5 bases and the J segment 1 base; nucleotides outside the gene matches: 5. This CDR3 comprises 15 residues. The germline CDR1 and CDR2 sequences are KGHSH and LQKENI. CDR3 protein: CASSSGTGIQETQYF. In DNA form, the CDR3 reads TGTGCCAGCTCATCCGGGACAGGGATCCAAGAGACCCAGTACTTC.

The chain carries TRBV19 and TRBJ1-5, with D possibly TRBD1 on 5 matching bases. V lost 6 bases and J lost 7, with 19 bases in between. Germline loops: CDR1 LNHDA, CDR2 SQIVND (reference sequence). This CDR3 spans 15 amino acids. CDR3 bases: TGTGCCAGTAGGACCCAGGGACGAAACGGACAGCCCCAGCATTTT. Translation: CASRTQGRNGQPQHF. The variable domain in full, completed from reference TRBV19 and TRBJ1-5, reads DGGITQSPKYLFRKEGQNVTLSCEQNLNHDAMYWYRQDPGQGLRLIYYSQIVNDFQKGDIAEGYSVSREKKESFPLTVTSAQKNPTAFYLCASRTQGRNGQPQHFGDGTRLSIL.

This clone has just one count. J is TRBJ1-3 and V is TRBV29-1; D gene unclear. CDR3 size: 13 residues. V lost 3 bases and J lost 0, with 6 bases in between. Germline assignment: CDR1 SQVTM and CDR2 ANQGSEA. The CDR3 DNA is TGCAGCGTTGAGTGGGACTCTGGAAACACCATATATTTT. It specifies CSVEWDSGNTIYF.

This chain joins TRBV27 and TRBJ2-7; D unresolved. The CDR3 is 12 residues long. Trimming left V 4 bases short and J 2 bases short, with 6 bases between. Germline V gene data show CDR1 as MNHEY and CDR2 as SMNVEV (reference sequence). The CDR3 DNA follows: TGTGCCAGCAGTTCCCAGCCCTACGAGCAGTACTTC. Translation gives CASSSQPYEQYF.

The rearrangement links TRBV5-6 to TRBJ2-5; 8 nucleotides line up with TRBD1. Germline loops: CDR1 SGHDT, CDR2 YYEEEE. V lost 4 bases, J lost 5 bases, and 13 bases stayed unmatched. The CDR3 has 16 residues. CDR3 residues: CASSPIGQGHWETQYF. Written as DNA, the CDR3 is TGTGCCAGCAGCCCGATAGGACAGGGACATTGGGAGACCCAGTACTTC. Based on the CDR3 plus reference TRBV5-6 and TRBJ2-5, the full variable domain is DAGVTQSPTHLIKTRGQQVTLRCSPKSGHDTVSWYQQALGQGPQFIFQYYEEEERQRGNFPDRFSGHQFPNYSSELNVNALLLGDSALYLCASSPIGQGHWETQYFGPGTRLLVL.

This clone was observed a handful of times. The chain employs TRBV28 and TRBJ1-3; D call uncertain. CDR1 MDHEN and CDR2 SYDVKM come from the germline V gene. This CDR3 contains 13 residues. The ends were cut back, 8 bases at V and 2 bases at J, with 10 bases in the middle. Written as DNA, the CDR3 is TGTGCCAGCCTCCAGCGTCCTGGAAACACCATATATTTT. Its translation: CASLQRPGNTIYF.

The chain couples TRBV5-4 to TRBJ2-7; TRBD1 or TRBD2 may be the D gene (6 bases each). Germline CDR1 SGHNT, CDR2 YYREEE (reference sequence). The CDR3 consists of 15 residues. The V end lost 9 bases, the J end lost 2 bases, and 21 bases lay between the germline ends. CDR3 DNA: TGTGCCACCGGGGGCGGAGCGGGCAAAACCTACGAGCAGTACTTC. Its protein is CATGGGAGKTYEQYF. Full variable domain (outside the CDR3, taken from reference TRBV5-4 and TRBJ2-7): ETGVTQSPTHLIKTRGQQVTLRCSSQSGHNTVSWYQQALGQGPQFIFQYYREEENGRGNFPPRFSGLQFPNYSSELNVNALELDDSALYLCATGGGAGKTYEQYFGPGTRLTVT.

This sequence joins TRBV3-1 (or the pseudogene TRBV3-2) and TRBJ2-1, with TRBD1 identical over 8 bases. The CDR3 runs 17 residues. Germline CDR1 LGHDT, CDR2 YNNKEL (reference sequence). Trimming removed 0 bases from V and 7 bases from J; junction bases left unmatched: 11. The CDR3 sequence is CASSQEGGRGRANEQFF. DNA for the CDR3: TGTGCCAGCAGCCAAGAAGGTGGCAGGGGGCGAGCGAATGAGCAGTTCTTC.

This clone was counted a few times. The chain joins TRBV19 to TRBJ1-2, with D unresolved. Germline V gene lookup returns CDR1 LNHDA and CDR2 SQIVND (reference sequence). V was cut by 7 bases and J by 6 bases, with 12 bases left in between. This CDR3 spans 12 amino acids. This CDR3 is CASTAARHGYTF. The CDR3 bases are TGTGCCAGTACGGCGGCCCGGCATGGCTACACCTTC.

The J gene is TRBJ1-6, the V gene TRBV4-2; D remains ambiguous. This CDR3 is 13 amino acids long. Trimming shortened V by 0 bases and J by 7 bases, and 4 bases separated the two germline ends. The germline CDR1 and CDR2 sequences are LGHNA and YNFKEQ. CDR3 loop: CASSQDYNSPLHF. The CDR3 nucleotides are TGTGCCAGCAGCCAAGATTACAATTCACCCCTCCACTTT.

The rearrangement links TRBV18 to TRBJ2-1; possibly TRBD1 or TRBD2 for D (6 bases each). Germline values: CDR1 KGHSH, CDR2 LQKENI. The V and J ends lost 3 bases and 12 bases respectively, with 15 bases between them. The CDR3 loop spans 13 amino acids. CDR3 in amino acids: CASSPVDGGGQFF. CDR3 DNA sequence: TGTGCCAGCTCACCGGTGGACGGAGGGGGGCAGTTCTTC.